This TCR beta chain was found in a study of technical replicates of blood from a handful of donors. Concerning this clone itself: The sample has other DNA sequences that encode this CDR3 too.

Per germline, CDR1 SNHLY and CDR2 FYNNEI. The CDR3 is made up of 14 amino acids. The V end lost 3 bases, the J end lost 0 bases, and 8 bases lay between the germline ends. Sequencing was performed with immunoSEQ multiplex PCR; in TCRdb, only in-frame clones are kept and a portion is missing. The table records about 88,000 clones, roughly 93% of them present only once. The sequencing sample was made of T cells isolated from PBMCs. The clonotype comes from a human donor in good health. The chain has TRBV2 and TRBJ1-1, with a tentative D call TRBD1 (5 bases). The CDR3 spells CASSDQGLNTEAFF. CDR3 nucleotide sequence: TGTGCCAGCAGTGACCAGGGTCTGAACACTGAAGCTTTCTTT. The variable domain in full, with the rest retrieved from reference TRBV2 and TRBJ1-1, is EPEVTQTPSHQVTQMGQEVILRCVPISNHLYFYWYRQILGQKVEFLVSFYNNEISEKSEIFDDQFSVERPDGSNFTLKIRSTKLEDSAMYFCASSDQGLNTEAFFGQGTRLTVV.